Presented here are 25 T cell receptor beta chains from one specimen sequenced in a study of cytomegalovirus exposure and HLA in healthy donors. The PCR had 60 Vbeta and 13 Jbeta primers. Profiling relied on immunoSEQ multiplex PCR, and the TCRdb table lists in-frame clones only, not all of them. The sample yields 60,000 to 75,000 clones, 74% seen once. Sequencing input: PBMCs. These receptors were obtained from a woman aged 55 to 70 in good health and CMV-seropositive.

This clone was counted a few times. V is TRBV4-1 and J is TRBJ2-4, with 8 bases matching TRBD1. V dropped 6 bases and J dropped 11; count of bases not matched to a gene: 9. This CDR3 has 13 residues. Germline values: CDR1 MGHRA, CDR2 YSYEKL. For the CDR3, the DNA is TGCGCCAGCAGACGACAGGGGATTGACCTTCAGTACTTC. Translated: CASRRQGIDLQYF.

The genes are TRBV5-1 and TRBJ2-7, with D perhaps TRBD2 (6 bases). CDR1 and CDR2 from the germline V gene are SGHRS and YFSETQ. CDR3 length: 14 residues. The germline V and J ends were trimmed by 4 bases and 3 bases, with 14 bases remaining between them. The CDR3 region is CASSAGLNLYEQYF. CDR3 nucleotides: TGCGCCAGCAGCGCCGGACTAAATCTCTACGAGCAGTACTTC.

V gene TRBV30 combines with J gene TRBJ2-4; D perhaps matches TRBD2 (6 bases). The ends were cut back, 0 bases at V and 8 bases at J, with 11 bases in the middle. The CDR3 has 13 residues. CDR1 is GTSNPN and CDR2 is SVGIG in the germline V gene (reference sequence). This CDR3 is CAWSVQTGDIQYF. The CDR3 bases are TGTGCCTGGAGTGTACAAACGGGGGACATTCAGTACTTC. The full variable domain, its missing parts supplied by reference TRBV30 and TRBJ2-4, is SQTIHQWPATLVQPVGSPLSLECTVEGTSNPNLYWYRQAAGRGLQLLFYSVGIGQISSEVPQNLSASRPQDRQFILSSKKLLLSDSGFYLCAWSVQTGDIQYFGAGTRLSVL.

The chain combines TRBV19 with TRBJ1-1; no clear D gene. This CDR3 contains 11 residues. The germline V gene has CDR1 LNHDA and CDR2 SQIVND (reference sequence). V gave up 5 bases and J gave up 11 bases, with 12 bases separating them. CDR3 region: CASSVREGAFF. The CDR3 coding sequence is TGTGCCAGTAGTGTTCGTGAGGGTGCTTTCTTT.

The chain has TRBV19 and TRBJ1-1; no firm D call. CDR1 is LNHDA and CDR2 is SQIVND in the germline V gene (reference sequence). This CDR3 is 16 amino acids long. V was trimmed by 1 base and J by 1 base, leaving 13 bases between them. DNA of the CDR3: TGTGCCAGTAGTATAGGGGAGGGCAATGCGAACACTGAAGCTTTCTTT. Its translation: CASSIGEGNANTEAFF. Looking up the rest from reference TRBV19 and TRBJ1-1 gives the full variable domain: DGGITQSPKYLFRKEGQNVTLSCEQNLNHDAMYWYRQDPGQGLRLIYYSQIVNDFQKGDIAEGYSVSREKKESFPLTVTSAQKNPTAFYLCASSIGEGNANTEAFFGQGTRLTVV.

The chain is built from TRBV9 and TRBJ1-3; weak D call: TRBD1 (6 bases). The CDR3 is made up of 14 amino acids. Germline CDR1 SGDLS, CDR2 YYNGEE. The V end was cut by 3 bases, the J end by 7 bases, with 14 bases between. The CDR3 region is CASSATGSRNTIYF. The CDR3 DNA is TGTGCCAGCAGCGCTACAGGGTCAAGGAACACCATATATTTT. Full variable domain (missing parts from reference TRBV9 and TRBJ1-3): DSGVTQTPKHLITATGQRVTLRCSPRSGDLSVYWYQQSLDQGLQFLIQYYNGEERAKGNILERFSAQQFPDLHSELNLSSLELGDSALYFCASSATGSRNTIYFGEGSWLTVV.

The chain employs TRBV4-2 and TRBJ2-7, with TRBD2 matching 8 bases. Germline V gene sequence: CDR1 LGHNA, CDR2 YNFKEQ. V lost 0 bases and J lost 6; bases outside the gene matches: 7. This CDR3 is 15 amino acids long. This CDR3 reads CASSQDNGRAVEQYF. CDR3 nucleotides: TGTGCCAGCAGCCAAGACAACGGGAGGGCCGTCGAGCAGTACTTC.

This chain joins TRBV7-9 and TRBJ2-2; no clear D. The germline V gene encodes CDR1 SEHNR and CDR2 FQNEAQ (reference sequence). Trimming shortened V by 3 bases and J by 11 bases, and 10 bases separated the two germline ends. CDR3 length: 12 residues. CDR3 coding DNA: TGTGCCAGCAGCTTTGGGCCAGGAGAGCTGTTTTTT. This sequence encodes CASSFGPGELFF.

J is TRBJ2-1 and V is TRBV2, with 7 bases identical to TRBD1. The germline CDR1 and CDR2 sequences are SNHLY and FYNNEI. The CDR3 has 14 amino acids. V trimming: 6 bases; J trimming: 0 bases; junction bases outside the gene matches: 2. The CDR3 spells CASSGDSSYNEQFF. CDR3 nucleotides: TGTGCCAGCAGCGGGGACAGCTCCTACAATGAGCAGTTCTTC.

The chain combines TRBV7-9 with TRBJ2-3; 10 nucleotides agree with TRBD2. Germline trimming cut 2 bases from V and 5 bases from J; bases unmatched to any gene: 4. The CDR3 length is 15 residues. Germline-derived CDR1 and CDR2 are SEHNR and FQNEAQ (reference sequence). CDR3 protein: CASSLSLAGVDTQYF. The CDR3 region has the DNA TGTGCCAGCAGCTTATCTCTAGCGGGAGTAGATACGCAGTATTTT.

The chain uses TRBV29-1 and TRBJ2-5, with D perhaps TRBD2 (6 bases). The CDR3 has 12 residues. Trimming took off 7 bases at V and 5 bases at J, with 14 bases between the two ends. Germline V gene sequence: CDR1 SQVTM, CDR2 ANQGSEA. CDR3 in DNA: TGCAGCGCTGCGGGGTGGGGGGAGACCCAGTACTTC. Translated, it gives CSAAGWGETQYF. Using reference TRBV29-1 and TRBJ2-5 for the parts outside the CDR3, the full variable domain is SAVISQKPSRDICQRGTSLTIQCQVDSQVTMMFWYRQQPGQSLTLIATANQGSEATYESGFVIDKFPISRPNLTFSTLTVSNMSPEDSSIYLCSAAGWGETQYFGPGTRLLVL.

Points on this clone: The sample carries other DNA sequences with the same CDR3. The J gene is TRBJ2-3, the V gene TRBV9, with TRBD2 matching over 9 bases. The CDR3 consists of 15 residues. Per germline, CDR1 SGDLS and CDR2 YYNGEE. V lost 1 base to trimming and J lost 4 bases; unmatched junction nucleotides: 4. Here the CDR3 reads CASSVSGGQADTQYF. The CDR3 DNA sequence: TGTGCCAGCAGCGTAAGCGGGGGGCAAGCAGATACGCAGTATTTT.

The genes are TRBV29-1 and TRBJ2-2, with 7 bases that match TRBD1. The CDR3 consists of 13 residues. The V and J ends lost 4 bases and 1 base, in that order; junction bases with no gene match: 0. Germline CDR1 SQVTM, CDR2 ANQGSEA. CDR3 DNA sequence: TGCAGCGTTGGGGACAGGAACACCGGGGAGCTGTTTTTT. It specifies CSVGDRNTGELFF.

This clone was observed a handful of times. V usage is TRBV6-5 and J usage is TRBJ1-2; D is possibly TRBD1 (6 bases). The CDR3 runs to 14 residues. Germline loops: CDR1 MNHEY, CDR2 SVGAGI. Trimming cost V 2 bases and J 3 bases, with 10 bases left between them. The CDR3 DNA reads as TGTGCCAGCAGTTACATTAACAGGGACTATGGCTACACCTTC. It yields the protein CASSYINRDYGYTF.

This chain joins TRBV7-8 and TRBJ2-1; a possible D gene is TRBD1 (6 bases). The CDR3 covers 12 residues. Trimming cost V 5 bases and J 7 bases, with 9 bases left between them. Germline V gives CDR1 SGHVS, CDR2 FQNEAQ. CDR3 amino acids: CASSPTGNEQFF. The CDR3 DNA reads as TGTGCCAGCAGCCCGACAGGTAATGAGCAGTTCTTC.

As DNA, the CDR3 is TGTGCCAGCAGACCGGGGAACACAGATACGCAGTATTTT. Protein product: CASRPGNTDTQYF. The chain joins TRBV6-5 to TRBJ2-3; a weak D match, TRBD2 (5 bases). The length of the CDR3 is 13 residues. CDR1 and CDR2 (germline): MNHEY, SVGAGI. V dropped 6 bases and J dropped 2 bases, with 9 bases sitting between them.

V gene TRBV7-9 combines with J gene TRBJ2-3, with 8 bases matching TRBD2. V lost 1 base, J lost 1 base, and 4 bases stayed unmatched. The CDR3 consists of 16 residues. CDR1 is SEHNR and CDR2 is FQNEAQ in the germline V gene (reference sequence). Here the CDR3 reads CASSLGRGGGTDTQYF. The CDR3 nucleotides read TGTGCCAGCAGCTTAGGCCGGGGGGGAGGCACAGATACGCAGTATTTT.

J is TRBJ1-1 and V is TRBV2, with 8 bases fitting TRBD1. The CDR3 length is 11 residues. CDR1 SNHLY and CDR2 FYNNEI come from the germline V gene. J was trimmed by 5 bases and V by 9 bases; bases with no gene match: 2. CDR3 sequence reads: CARGTGTEAFF. The CDR3 nucleotides are TGTGCCAGGGGGACAGGAACTGAAGCTTTCTTT.

The chain combines TRBV7-9 with TRBJ2-1, with D possibly matching TRBD1 (6 bases). This CDR3 has 16 amino acids. V was shortened by 0 bases and J by 6 bases, with 15 bases between the two germline ends. Germline CDR1 and CDR2: SEHNR and FQNEAQ (reference sequence). CDR3 nucleotide sequence: TGTGCCAGCAGCTTAGCATACAGGGTCGGAGTCAATGAGCAGTTCTTC. Translated: CASSLAYRVGVNEQFF.

The chain has TRBV19 and TRBJ1-2; maybe TRBD1 (6 bases). Germline values: CDR1 LNHDA, CDR2 SQIVND (reference sequence). The CDR3 sequence is 11 residues long. V was shortened by 10 bases and J by 3 bases, with 9 bases between the two germline ends. CDR3: CATTGYYGYTF. CDR3 bases: TGTGCCACTACAGGGTACTATGGCTACACCTTC.

This chain joins TRBV6-1 and TRBJ2-5, with a weak D call TRBD2 (6 bases). Trimming took 8 bases from V and 13 from J, leaving 14 bases between them. This CDR3 contains 10 residues. Germline lookup yields CDR1 MNHNS and CDR2 SASEGT. CDR3 protein: CASVRLDVYF. CDR3 in DNA: TGTGCCAGCGTAAGACTAGACGTGTACTTC.

This clone was recorded once. This chain links TRBV11-2 with TRBJ2-7, with a weak D call TRBD1 (6 bases). Between the trimmed V and J ends, which lost 6 bases and 3 bases, there was a span of 12 bases. Germline V gives CDR1 SGHAT, CDR2 FQNNGV. This CDR3 contains 13 residues. The chain's CDR3 is CASRQGRYYEQYF. In nucleotides, the CDR3 is TGTGCCAGCAGACAGGGACGGTACTACGAGCAGTACTTC.

This clone was seen only a few times. The chain carries TRBV2 and TRBJ1-2; a possible D gene is TRBD1 (5 bases). The CDR3 is 10 amino acids. The V end lost 9 bases, the J end lost 7 bases, and 9 bases lay between the germline ends. Germline values: CDR1 SNHLY, CDR2 FYNNEI. CDR3 loop: CARGGGGYTF. In nucleotides, the CDR3 is TGTGCCAGGGGGGGTGGTGGCTACACCTTC.

The CDR3 DNA sequence: TGTGCCAGCAGCTCAAGTAGCGTGAGCTCCTACAATGAGCAGTTCTTC. It is translated as CASSSSSVSSYNEQFF. The rearrangement uses TRBV5-4 and TRBJ2-1; the D gene is possibly TRBD2 (5 bases). Germline lookup yields CDR1 SGHNT and CDR2 YYREEE (reference sequence). Trimming pared 3 bases from V and 0 bases from J, leaving 13 bases between. The CDR3 extends over 16 amino acids.

V and J are TRBV5-4 and TRBJ1-3; D gene ambiguous. This CDR3 comprises 16 residues. Per germline, CDR1 SGHNT and CDR2 YYREEE (reference sequence). The V end lost 2 bases, the J end lost 0 bases, and 12 bases lay between the germline ends. Here the CDR3 DNA reads TGTGCCAGCAGCTTTGGCGGCTTGGTCTCTGGAAACACCATATATTTT. It encodes CASSFGGLVSGNTIYF. Full variable domain (rest looked up from reference TRBV5-4 and TRBJ1-3): ETGVTQSPTHLIKTRGQQVTLRCSSQSGHNTVSWYQQALGQGPQFIFQYYREEENGRGNFPPRFSGLQFPNYSSELNVNALELDDSALYLCASSFGGLVSGNTIYFGEGSWLTVV.